Following are 29 T cell receptor beta chains from one sample sequenced in a study of CD8+ T cells in alopecia areata. Reverse transcribed after extraction, RNA yielded cDNA as the sequencing template. Data came from immunoSEQ multiplex PCR; TCRdb stores just in-frame clones and leaves some out. Of fewer than 250,000 clones listed, around three fifths are singletons. The source was CD4+ T cells sorted from blood, collected at week 0. These receptors were taken from a human donor with alopecia areata.

This rearrangement joins TRBV6-1 to TRBJ2-2; the match to TRBD2 covers 7 bases. The CDR3 loop spans 14 amino acids. Trimming took 6 bases from V and 3 from J; bases not matched to a gene: 4. Germline CDR1 reads MNHNS; CDR2 reads SASEGT. The DNA for the CDR3 is TGTGCCAGCAGGATGGGGGGGGACACCGGGGAGCTGTTTTTT. The encoded protein is CASRMGGDTGELFF.

The genes are TRBV2 and TRBJ2-2, with D tentatively TRBD1 (6 bases). CDR1 and CDR2 from the germline V gene are SNHLY and FYNNEI. V lost 7 bases and J lost 2, with 11 bases in between. The CDR3 is made up of 14 amino acids. CDR3 sequence reads: CASKGTQNTGELFF. CDR3 in DNA: TGTGCCAGCAAAGGGACACAAAACACCGGGGAGCTGTTTTTT.

The chain combines TRBV21-1 with TRBJ1-2. TRBV21-1 is recorded as a pseudogene. This CDR3 has 14 amino acids. The CDR3 DNA reads as TGTGCCAGCAGCAAGATAGAGCGGGACTATGGCTACACCTTC. It specifies CASSKIERDYGYTF.

The V and J genes are TRBV2 and TRBJ1-2, with D uncertain. The CDR3 has 12 amino acids. V shed 11 bases and J shed 2 bases, with 12 bases lying between them. Per the germline V gene, CDR1 is SNHLY and CDR2 is FYNNEI. CDR3 sequence: CAVQSRNYGYTF. The CDR3 DNA sequence: TGTGCCGTTCAGAGCAGGAACTATGGCTACACCTTC. Combining the CDR3 with reference TRBV2 and TRBJ1-2 gives the whole variable domain EPEVTQTPSHQVTQMGQEVILRCVPISNHLYFYWYRQILGQKVEFLVSFYNNEISEKSEIFDDQFSVERPDGSNFTLKIRSTKLEDSAMYFCAVQSRNYGYTFGSGTRLTVV.

This clone was seen only a few times. The V and J genes are TRBV14 and TRBJ2-1; 10 nucleotides line up with TRBD1. V lost 1 base and J lost 5; bases outside the gene matches: 5. The CDR3 is 16 residues long. CDR1 SGHDN and CDR2 FVKESK come from the germline V gene. Written as DNA, the CDR3 is TGTGCCAGCAGCCAAGTACCCGGGACAGGGGACAATGAGCAGTTCTTC. Translation gives CASSQVPGTGDNEQFF.

This clone was counted a few times. V and J are TRBV13 and TRBJ2-1; 8 bases match TRBD2. V lost 3 bases to trimming and J lost 6 bases; unmatched junction nucleotides: 7. The CDR3 totals 15 residues. CDR1 and CDR2 (germline): PRHDT, FYEKMQ (reference sequence). Written as DNA, the CDR3 is TGTGCCAGCAGCTTCTGGGGACTAGTGTCCAATGAGCAGTTCTTC. The encoded protein is CASSFWGLVSNEQFF.

A few counts support this clone. This rearrangement joins TRBV7-2 to TRBJ2-6; 9 bases map to TRBD1. Per the germline V gene, CDR1 is SGHTA and CDR2 is FQGNSA. The CDR3 totals 17 residues. V dropped 5 bases and J dropped 2; count of bases not matched to a gene: 7. The CDR3 loop is CASSKHTGGAGANVLTF. The CDR3 nucleotides read TGTGCCAGCAGCAAACACACAGGGGGCGCTGGGGCCAACGTCCTGACTTTC.

About this clone: The sample has other DNA sequences that encode this CDR3 too. This rearrangement joins TRBV30 to TRBJ1-5; TRBD1 agrees at 9 bases. The junction had 0 bases not matched to a gene; V was cut back by 0 bases and J by 6 bases. Germline-derived CDR1 and CDR2 are GTSNPN and SVGIG (reference sequence). There are 13 residues in the CDR3. CDR3 coding DNA: TGTGCCTGGAGTGTACAGGGGGCTCAGCCCCAGCATTTT. Protein product: CAWSVQGAQPQHF.

This clone has only a few counts. The sample carries other DNA sequences with the same CDR3. The rearrangement uses TRBV5-1 and TRBJ2-5, with a tentative D call TRBD1 (5 bases). The CDR3 contains 14 residues. CDR1 SGHRS and CDR2 YFSETQ come from the germline V gene. The V gene lost 0 bases and the J gene lost 1 base, with 7 bases spanning the gap. CDR3 sequence: CASSLGGGQETQYF. The CDR3 region has the DNA TGCGCCAGCAGCTTGGGGGGCGGCCAAGAGACCCAGTACTTC.

V and J are TRBV29-1 and TRBJ2-1; perhaps TRBD1 as D (6 bases). The germline V gene has CDR1 SQVTM and CDR2 ANQGSEA. The germline V and J ends were trimmed by 4 bases and 3 bases, with 16 bases remaining between them. There are 15 residues in the CDR3. The CDR3 loop reads CSVAGADNNYNEQFF. CDR3 DNA: TGCAGCGTTGCAGGGGCAGACAATAACTACAATGAGCAGTTCTTC.

The table lists this clone with a few counts. V gene TRBV5-8 combines with J gene TRBJ2-5; TRBD1 matches 9 bases. CDR3 length: 15 residues. J lost 5 bases, V lost 4 bases, and 9 bases had no gene match. From germline, CDR1 is SGHTS and CDR2 YDEGEE. The CDR3 region has the DNA TGTGCCAGCAGCCCGAGAACAGGGGGCTTCGAGACCCAGTACTTC. It specifies CASSPRTGGFETQYF. The full variable domain, completed using reference TRBV5-8 and TRBJ2-5, is EAGVTQSPTHLIKTRGQQATLRCSPISGHTSVYWYQQALGLGLQFLLWYDEGEERNRGNFPPRFSGRQFPNYSSELNVNALELEDSALYLCASSPRTGGFETQYFGPGTRLLVL.

The table lists this clone with a count of one. The chain is built from TRBV6-1 and TRBJ2-3; the match to TRBD2 covers 7 bases. V lost 5 bases to trimming and J lost 6 bases; unmatched junction nucleotides: 8. Germline CDR1 MNHNS, CDR2 SASEGT. There are 14 residues in the CDR3. DNA for the CDR3: TGTGCCAGCAGTTCCCGACTAGCAGGGGATACGCAGTATTTT. Its protein is CASSSRLAGDTQYF.

V is TRBV7-2 and J is TRBJ1-2; the D is unclear. This CDR3 is built from 12 residues. The germline CDR1 and CDR2 sequences are SGHTA and FQGNSA. Deletions cut 5 bases from V and 9 bases from J, with 13 bases between. Here the CDR3 reads CASSPLDGRYTF. For the CDR3, the DNA is TGTGCCAGCAGCCCGCTTGATGGCCGCTACACCTTC.

The chain joins TRBV6-5 to TRBJ2-7; D gene uncertain. The CDR3 totals 11 residues. V was cut by 5 bases and J by 3 bases, with 5 bases left in between. Germline assignment: CDR1 MNHEY and CDR2 SVGAGI. The DNA of the CDR3 is TGTGCCAGCAGTACTCTCTACGAGCAGTACTTC. As protein: CASSTLYEQYF.

The chain employs TRBV5-1 and TRBJ2-1, with TRBD2 as a possible D gene (6 bases). V lost 4 bases, J lost 5 bases, and 16 bases lay in between. Germline CDR1 is SGHRS and CDR2 is YFSETQ. The CDR3 loop spans 15 amino acids. The CDR3 DNA follows: TGCGCCAGCAGCGCACCGGGACTGCGGAACAATGAGCAGTTCTTC. Its translation: CASSAPGLRNNEQFF.

This clone has just a few counts. The genes are TRBV30 and TRBJ2-7; the D is unclear. This CDR3 has 11 amino acids. Germline assignment: CDR1 GTSNPN and CDR2 SVGIG (reference sequence). Deletions cut 4 bases from V and 6 bases from J, with 10 bases between. This CDR3 reads CAWTRGGEQYF. CDR3 in DNA: TGTGCCTGGACCCGAGGCGGCGAGCAGTACTTC.

This clone was seen a few times. This chain uses TRBV30 with TRBJ2-4, with 8 bases matching TRBD1. With V trimmed by 6 bases and J by 7 bases, 8 bases remained unmatched. The CDR3 consists of 13 residues. Germline V gives CDR1 GTSNPN, CDR2 SVGIG (reference sequence). CDR3 protein: CACSGQGVNIQYF. The DNA of the CDR3 is TGTGCCTGCTCCGGACAGGGTGTGAACATTCAGTACTTC.

This chain connects TRBV30 to TRBJ1-5; tentatively, D is TRBD1 (5 bases). Germline V CDR1 and CDR2: GTSNPN, SVGIG (reference sequence). The CDR3 is made up of 13 amino acids. Between the trimmed V and J ends, which lost 3 bases and 4 bases, there was a span of 10 bases. The CDR3 here is CAWSAGQNQPQHF. For the CDR3, the DNA is TGTGCCTGGAGCGCAGGACAAAATCAGCCCCAGCATTTT.

This clone was counted between two and nine times. J is TRBJ1-1 and V is TRBV27; D remains unclear. The CDR3 is 15 residues long. The V gene's germline CDR1 is MNHEY and CDR2 SMNVEV (reference sequence). Trimming left V 2 bases short and J 0 bases short, with 10 bases between. Here the CDR3 DNA reads TGTGCCAGCAGTTTACGTCTTTCGATGAACACTGAAGCTTTCTTT. It codes for CASSLRLSMNTEAFF.

The gene calls are TRBV11-2 and TRBJ1-3; D is unclear. The CDR3 extends over 14 amino acids. The V end was cut by 4 bases, the J end by 4 bases, with 11 bases between. Germline lookup yields CDR1 SGHAT and CDR2 FQNNGV. CDR3 in amino acids: CASSYRHGGNTIYF. CDR3 nucleotide sequence: TGTGCCAGCAGCTACCGACACGGGGGAAACACCATATATTTT.

This chain joins TRBV5-1 and TRBJ2-1; D is perhaps TRBD2 (6 bases). V lost 5 bases and J lost 0, with 12 bases in between. CDR3 length: 15 residues. Per germline, CDR1 SGHRS and CDR2 YFSETQ. The CDR3 DNA sequence: TGCGCCAGCAGGCTAGCCGGGAGCTCCTACAATGAGCAGTTCTTC. Residues: CASRLAGSSYNEQFF.

This clone was recorded only once. This chain connects TRBV30 to TRBJ2-3, with D perhaps TRBD1 (6 bases). Germline values: CDR1 GTSNPN, CDR2 SVGIG (reference sequence). The CDR3 totals 14 residues. The V end was cut by 2 bases, the J end by 1 base, with 10 bases between. The DNA of the CDR3 is TGTGCCTGGAGTCGGACAGTCCGCACAGATACGCAGTATTTT. Encoded protein: CAWSRTVRTDTQYF.

This clone came up a few times. Sequence at one end of the junction differs from germline and may be a read error. V gene TRBV11-2 combines with J gene TRBJ2-1; D gene uncertain. The CDR3 runs to 12 residues. Germline values: CDR1 SGHAT, CDR2 FQNNGV. The CDR3: CASSLPTEERFF. CDR3 DNA: TGTGCCAGCAGTTTACCGACCGAGGAGCGGTTCTTC.

The table lists this clone with a few counts. The same CDR3 also results from other DNA sequences found in this sample. The CDR3 sequence: CSVGQRANYGYTF. CDR3 nucleotide sequence: TGCAGCGTTGGGCAGCGGGCTAACTATGGCTACACCTTC. The rearrangement joins TRBV29-1 to TRBJ1-2; D unclear. Germline V lookup: CDR1 SQVTM, CDR2 ANQGSEA. V was pared by 4 bases and J by 0 bases, with 9 bases between. There are 13 residues in the CDR3.

In this sample, this clone turned up a few times. The J gene is TRBJ1-1, the V gene TRBV11-2; D ambiguous. The CDR3 length is 13 residues. V was cut by 1 base and J by 8 bases, with 11 bases left in between. From germline, CDR1 is SGHAT and CDR2 FQNNGV. The CDR3 here is CASSLAPQAEAFF. The CDR3 DNA reads as TGTGCCAGCAGCTTAGCCCCCCAGGCCGAAGCTTTCTTT.

The gene calls are TRBV6-6 and TRBJ1-1; D ambiguous. The length of the CDR3 is 14 residues. Per the germline V gene, CDR1 is MNHNY and CDR2 is SVGAGI (reference sequence). Trimming left V 6 bases short and J 7 bases short, with 18 bases between. The CDR3 DNA reads as TGTGCCAGCAGACCAAACTTCCCAAAACTTGAAGCTTTCTTT. Translating gives CASRPNFPKLEAFF.

The chain recombines TRBV2 with TRBJ1-1; D is unresolved. The germline V and J ends were trimmed by 3 bases and 1 base, with 3 bases remaining between them. Germline assignment: CDR1 SNHLY and CDR2 FYNNEI. The CDR3 is made up of 12 amino acids. The CDR3 loop reads CASSDRNTEAFF. Written as DNA, the CDR3 is TGTGCCAGCAGTGACAGGAACACTGAAGCTTTCTTT. The variable domain in full, with the rest retrieved from reference TRBV2 and TRBJ1-1, is EPEVTQTPSHQVTQMGQEVILRCVPISNHLYFYWYRQILGQKVEFLVSFYNNEISEKSEIFDDQFSVERPDGSNFTLKIRSTKLEDSAMYFCASSDRNTEAFFGQGTRLTVV.

The V gene is TRBV6-5, the J gene TRBJ1-5; D is perhaps TRBD1 (5 bases). V was trimmed by 5 bases and J by 5 bases, leaving 10 bases between them. There are 13 residues in the CDR3. The germline V gene has CDR1 MNHEY and CDR2 SVGAGI. The CDR3 region has the DNA TGTGCCAGCAGTCTCGGGGCATATCAGCCCCAGCATTTT. Protein: CASSLGAYQPQHF.

This chain connects TRBV30 to TRBJ1-1; no definite D call. Trimming removed 2 bases from V and 1 base from J, with 17 bases in between. CDR1 and CDR2 from the germline V gene are GTSNPN and SVGIG (reference sequence). The CDR3 contains 16 residues. The CDR3 reads CAWSTDWTVKNTEAFF. The CDR3 DNA is TGTGCCTGGAGTACCGATTGGACGGTGAAGAACACTGAAGCTTTCTTT.